This TCR beta chain is drawn from a study of shared clonotypes between healthy human individuals. On this clone: The same CDR3 also results from other DNA sequences found in this sample.

The deep-level immunoSEQ assay was used. Repertoires were generated with immunoSEQ multiplex PCR, while TCRdb's copy carries only in-frame clones and drops some. The sample lists about 2.4 million clones; around nine tenths were seen once. The germline V gene has CDR1 SGHRS and CDR2 YFSETQ. With 0 bases removed from V and 2 bases from J, the gap between germline ends came to 6 bases. The CDR3 has 13 amino acids. This chain connects TRBV5-1 to TRBJ2-7; no clear D. The sequencing input was naive CD4+ T cells sorted from blood. Stated subset: CD45RA+ positively selected. The sequence derives from a man aged 18 to 30 in good health. This chain's CDR3 is CASSLDRTYEQYF. DNA for the CDR3: TGCGCCAGCAGCTTGGACCGTACCTACGAGCAGTACTTC. Using reference TRBV5-1 and TRBJ2-7 for the parts outside the CDR3, the full variable domain is KAGVTQTPRYLIKTRGQQVTLSCSPISGHRSVSWYQQTPGQGLQFLFEYFSETQRNKGNFPGRFSGRQFSNSRSEMNVSTLELGDSALYLCASSLDRTYEQYFGPGTRLTVT.